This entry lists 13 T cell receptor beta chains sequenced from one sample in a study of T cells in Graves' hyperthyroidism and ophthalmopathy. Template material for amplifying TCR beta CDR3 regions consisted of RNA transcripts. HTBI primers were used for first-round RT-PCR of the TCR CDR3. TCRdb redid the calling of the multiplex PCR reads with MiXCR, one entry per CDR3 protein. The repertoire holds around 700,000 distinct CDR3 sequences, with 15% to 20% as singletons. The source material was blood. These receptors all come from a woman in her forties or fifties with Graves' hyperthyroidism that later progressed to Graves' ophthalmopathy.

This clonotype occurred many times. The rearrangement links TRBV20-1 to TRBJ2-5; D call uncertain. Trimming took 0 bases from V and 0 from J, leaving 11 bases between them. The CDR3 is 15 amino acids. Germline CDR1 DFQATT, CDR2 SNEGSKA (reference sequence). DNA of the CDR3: TGCAGTGCTAGAGATTACAAGGAGTACCAAGAGACCCAGTACTTC. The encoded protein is CSARDYKEYQETQYF.

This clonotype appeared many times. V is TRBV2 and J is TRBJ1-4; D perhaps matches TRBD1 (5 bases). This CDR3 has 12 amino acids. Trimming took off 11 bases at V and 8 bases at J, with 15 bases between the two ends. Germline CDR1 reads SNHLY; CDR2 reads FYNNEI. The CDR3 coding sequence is TGTGCCCAACGGAAGGGACCCGAAAAACTGTTTTTT. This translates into CAQRKGPEKLFF.

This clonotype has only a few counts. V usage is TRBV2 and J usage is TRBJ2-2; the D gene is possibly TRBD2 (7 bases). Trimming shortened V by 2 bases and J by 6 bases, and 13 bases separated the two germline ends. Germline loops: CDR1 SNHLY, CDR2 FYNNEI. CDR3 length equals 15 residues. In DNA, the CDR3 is TGTGCCAGCAGTGAATTGGCCGGGGGGCCCGGGGAGCTGTTTTTT. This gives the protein CASSELAGGPGELFF.

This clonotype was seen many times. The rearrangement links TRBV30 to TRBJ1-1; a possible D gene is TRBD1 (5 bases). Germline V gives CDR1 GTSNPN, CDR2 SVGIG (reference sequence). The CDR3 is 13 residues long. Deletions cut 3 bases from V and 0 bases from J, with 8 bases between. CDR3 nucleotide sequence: TGTGCCTGGAGGGCACAGGTGAACACTGAAGCTTTCTTT. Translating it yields CAWRAQVNTEAFF.

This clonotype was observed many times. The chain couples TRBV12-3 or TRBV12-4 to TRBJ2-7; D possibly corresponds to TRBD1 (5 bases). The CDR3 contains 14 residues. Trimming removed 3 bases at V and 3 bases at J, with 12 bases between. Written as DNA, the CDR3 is TGTGCCAGCAGTTTTCGCCCAGGGAACTACGAGCAGTACTTC. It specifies CASSFRPGNYEQYF.

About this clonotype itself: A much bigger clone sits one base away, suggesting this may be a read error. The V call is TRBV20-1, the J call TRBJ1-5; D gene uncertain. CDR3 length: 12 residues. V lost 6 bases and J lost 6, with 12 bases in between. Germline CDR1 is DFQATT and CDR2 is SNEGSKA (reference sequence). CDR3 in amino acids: CSALPGSQPQHF. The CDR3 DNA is TGCAGTGCCCTTCCGGGGAGTCAGCCCCAGCATTTT.

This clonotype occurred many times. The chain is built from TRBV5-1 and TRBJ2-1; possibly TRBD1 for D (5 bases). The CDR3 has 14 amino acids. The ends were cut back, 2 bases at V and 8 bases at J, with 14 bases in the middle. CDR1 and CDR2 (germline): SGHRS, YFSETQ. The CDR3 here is CASSLATDVDEQFF. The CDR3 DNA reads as TGCGCCAGCAGCTTAGCGACAGACGTCGATGAGCAGTTCTTC.

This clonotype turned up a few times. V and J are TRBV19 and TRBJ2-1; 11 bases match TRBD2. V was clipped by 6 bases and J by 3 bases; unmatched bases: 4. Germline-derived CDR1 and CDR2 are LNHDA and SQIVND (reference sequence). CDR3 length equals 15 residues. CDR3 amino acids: CASSNSGGVYNEQFF. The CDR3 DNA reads TGTGCCAGTAGCAATAGCGGGGGGGTCTACAATGAGCAGTTCTTC.

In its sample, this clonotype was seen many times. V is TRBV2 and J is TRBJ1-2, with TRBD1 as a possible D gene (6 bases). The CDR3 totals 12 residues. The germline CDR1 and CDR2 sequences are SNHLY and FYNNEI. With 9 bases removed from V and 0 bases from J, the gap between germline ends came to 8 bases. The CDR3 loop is CARRDTNYGYTF. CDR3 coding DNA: TGTGCCAGGCGGGACACTAACTATGGCTACACCTTC.

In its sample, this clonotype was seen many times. The CDR3 protein is CSANDRLTLSTDTQYF. The CDR3 nucleotides are TGCAGTGCTAATGACAGGCTTACCCTTAGCACAGATACGCAGTATTTT. The chain carries TRBV20-1 and TRBJ2-3; maybe TRBD1 (6 bases). Germline CDR1 reads DFQATT; CDR2 reads SNEGSKA (reference sequence). The germline V and J ends were trimmed by 4 bases and 0 bases, with 17 bases remaining between them. CDR3 size: 16 residues.

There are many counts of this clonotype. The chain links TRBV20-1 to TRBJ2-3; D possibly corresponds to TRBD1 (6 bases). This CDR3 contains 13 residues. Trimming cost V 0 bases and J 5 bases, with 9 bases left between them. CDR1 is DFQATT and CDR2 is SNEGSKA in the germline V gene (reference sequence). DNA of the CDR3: TGCAGTGCTAGAGAAACAGGGTTAGATACGCAGTATTTT. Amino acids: CSARETGLDTQYF.

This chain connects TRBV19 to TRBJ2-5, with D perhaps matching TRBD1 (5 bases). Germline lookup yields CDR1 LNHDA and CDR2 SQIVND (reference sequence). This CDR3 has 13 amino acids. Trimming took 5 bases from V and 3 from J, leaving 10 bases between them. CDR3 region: CASSVPGKETQYF. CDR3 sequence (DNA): TGTGCCAGTAGTGTCCCAGGGAAAGAGACCCAGTACTTC.

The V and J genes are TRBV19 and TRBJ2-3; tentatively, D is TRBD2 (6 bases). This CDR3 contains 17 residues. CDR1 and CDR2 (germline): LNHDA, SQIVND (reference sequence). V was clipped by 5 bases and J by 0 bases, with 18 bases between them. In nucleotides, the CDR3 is TGTGCCAGTAGTCCGCTTTTGAGCGGGCCGAGCACAGATACGCAGTATTTT. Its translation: CASSPLLSGPSTDTQYF.